This entry describes one TCR beta chain. Its matching antigen is unknown. The data are from a study of cytomegalovirus exposure and HLA in healthy donors. Study observations and caveats: Rarity marked most TCR sequences, yet some public TCRs occurred in many donors.

The CDR3 extends over 18 amino acids. J lost 4 bases, V lost 5 bases, and 17 bases had no gene match. Germline V gene sequence: CDR1 SGHNT, CDR2 YYREEE (reference sequence). The method was immunoSEQ multiplex PCR; TCRdb's version includes in-frame clones alone and lacks a portion of them. Here the sample spans hundreds of thousands of clones, roughly 84% being singletons. Sequenced input: PBMCs. The V gene is TRBV5-4, the J gene TRBJ2-1; 8 bases align to TRBD1. The receptor's source is a woman aged 18-29 years in good health and CMV-seropositive. The CDR3 DNA reads TGTGCCAGCAGATTCGCGAGTGGCCAGGGGGCGTCGTACAATGAGCAGTTCTTC. Translated, it gives CASRFASGQGASYNEQFF. Together with reference TRBV5-4 and TRBJ2-1, the CDR3 gives the full variable domain: ETGVTQSPTHLIKTRGQQVTLRCSSQSGHNTVSWYQQALGQGPQFIFQYYREEENGRGNFPPRFSGLQFPNYSSELNVNALELDDSALYLCASRFASGQGASYNEQFFGPGTRLTVL.